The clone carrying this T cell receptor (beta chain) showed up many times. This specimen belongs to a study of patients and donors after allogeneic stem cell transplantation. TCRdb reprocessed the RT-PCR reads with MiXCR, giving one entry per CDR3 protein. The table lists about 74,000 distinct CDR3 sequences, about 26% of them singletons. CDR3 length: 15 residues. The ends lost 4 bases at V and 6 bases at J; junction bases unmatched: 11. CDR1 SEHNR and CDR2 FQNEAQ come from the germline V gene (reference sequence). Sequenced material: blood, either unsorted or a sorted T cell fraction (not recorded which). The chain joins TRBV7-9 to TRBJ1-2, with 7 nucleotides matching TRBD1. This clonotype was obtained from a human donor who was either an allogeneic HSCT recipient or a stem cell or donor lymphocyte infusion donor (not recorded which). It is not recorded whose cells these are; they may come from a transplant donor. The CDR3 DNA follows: TGTGCCAGCAGCTCAAGGGAGGGGGCGGAGGATGGCTACACCTTC. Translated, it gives CASSSREGAEDGYTF.